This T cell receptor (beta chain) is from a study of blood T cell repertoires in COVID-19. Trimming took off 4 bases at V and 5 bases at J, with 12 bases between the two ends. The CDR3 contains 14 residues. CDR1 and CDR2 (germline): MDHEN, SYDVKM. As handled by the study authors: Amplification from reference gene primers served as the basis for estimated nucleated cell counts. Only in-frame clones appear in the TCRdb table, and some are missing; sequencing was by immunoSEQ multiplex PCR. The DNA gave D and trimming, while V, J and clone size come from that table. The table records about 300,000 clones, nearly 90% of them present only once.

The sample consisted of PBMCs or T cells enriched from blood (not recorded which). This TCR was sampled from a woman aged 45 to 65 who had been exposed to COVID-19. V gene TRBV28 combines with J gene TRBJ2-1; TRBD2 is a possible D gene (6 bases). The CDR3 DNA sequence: TGTGCCAGCAGTTCCCACGGAGGGAACAATGAGCAGTTCTTC. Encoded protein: CASSSHGGNNEQFF. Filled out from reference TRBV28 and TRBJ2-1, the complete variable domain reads DVKVTQSSRYLVKRTGEKVFLECVQDMDHENMFWYRQDPGLGLRLIYFSYDVKMKEKGDIPEGYSVSREKKERFSLILESASTNQTSMYLCASSSHGGNNEQFFGPGTRLTVL.